One and the same sample provided the 20 T cell receptor beta chains below, sequenced in a study of T-cell memory formation after mild COVID-19. TCRdb fed the 5' RACE reads into MiXCR, producing one record per CDR3 protein. The sample contains approximately 260,000 distinct CDR3 sequences, approximately 18% of which appear only once. Sequences were obtained from PBMCs or a T cell subset sorted from them (not recorded which). These receptors all stem from a man in his late teens or twenties who had mild COVID-19 (a few samples of this study predate the infection). Cell type and time point are not known.

This clonotype was counted many times. The chain has TRBV7-2 and TRBJ1-2; unclear D gene. CDR3 length: 14 residues. The V and J ends lost 6 bases and 4 bases respectively, with 15 bases between them. Germline loops: CDR1 SGHTA, CDR2 FQGNSA. CDR3 loop: CASSLGGQSYGYTF. The CDR3 nucleotides are TGTGCCAGCAGTTTGGGAGGCCAGAGCTATGGCTACACCTTC.

V gene TRBV20-1 combines with J gene TRBJ2-7; D possibly matches TRBD1 or TRBD2 (5 bases each). This CDR3 spans 14 amino acids. The V gene's germline CDR1 is DFQATT and CDR2 SNEGSKA (reference sequence). Trimming shortened V by 5 bases and J by 2 bases, and 16 bases separated the two germline ends. The CDR3 DNA follows: TGCAGTGCTCCCACCGGGACCTCAACCTACGAGCAGTACTTC. This translates into CSAPTGTSTYEQYF.

This sequence joins TRBV7-6 and TRBJ1-1; the match to TRBD1 covers 12 bases. The CDR3 sequence is 16 residues long. The trim removed 5 bases at V and 1 base at J, leaving 5 bases unmatched. Germline V gene data show CDR1 as SGHVS and CDR2 as FNYEAQ. CDR3 protein: CASSPRDRGRNTEAFF. In nucleotides, the CDR3 is TGTGCCAGCAGCCCGCGGGACAGGGGGCGGAACACTGAAGCTTTCTTT.

This clonotype was found a few times. The chain carries TRBV18 and TRBJ2-2, with 7 bases lining up with TRBD1. Losses at the gene ends were 3 bases for V and 3 bases for J; bases not matched to a gene: 7. Germline CDR1 reads KGHSH; CDR2 reads LQKENI. The CDR3 is made up of 16 amino acids. CDR3 bases: TGTGCCAGCTCACCGTTCGAGGGGGCCGACACCGGGGAGCTGTTTTTT. Translation gives CASSPFEGADTGELFF.

J is TRBJ1-1 and V is TRBV7-2; D call uncertain. The CDR3 is 12 residues long. Trimming removed 2 bases at V and 10 bases at J, with 11 bases between. Germline V lookup: CDR1 SGHTA, CDR2 FQGNSA. The CDR3 nucleotides are TGTGCCAGCAGCTTATCGAGACAACGAGCTTTCTTT. Translated: CASSLSRQRAFF.

About this clonotype: It may be a read error: a sequence one base away is much more abundant. This chain links TRBV3-1 with TRBJ2-3, with TRBD1 matching over 7 bases. The CDR3 is made up of 20 amino acids. Germline loops: CDR1 LGHDT, CDR2 YNNKEL (reference sequence). CDR3 protein: CDSSQEYRGGLSEPGDTQYF. The CDR3 DNA is TGTGACAGCAGCCAAGAGTACAGGGGCGGACTGAGCGAACCCGGGGATACGCAGTATTTT.

This clonotype turned up a few times. For the CDR3, the DNA is TGTGCCACAGGGGGCAAGTCCGGCTACACCTTC. Protein product: CATGGKSGYTF. V is TRBV2 and J is TRBJ1-2; 8 bases align to TRBD1. CDR1 is SNHLY and CDR2 is FYNNEI in the germline V gene. The CDR3 length is 11 residues. With V trimmed by 10 bases and J by 8 bases, 6 bases remained unmatched.

There are a few counts of this clonotype. The chain employs TRBV7-9 and TRBJ2-7; D uncertain. The CDR3 has 12 residues. V gave up 5 bases and J gave up 6 bases, with 11 bases separating them. Germline assignment: CDR1 SEHNR and CDR2 FQNEAQ (reference sequence). The CDR3 bases are TGTGCCAGCAGCGGGTGGGTGGGCGAGCAGTACTTC. It is translated as CASSGWVGEQYF. The full variable domain, completed using reference TRBV7-9 and TRBJ2-7, is DTGVSQNPRHKITKRGQNVTFRCDPISEHNRLYWYRQTLGQGPEFLTYFQNEAQLEKSRLLSDRFSAERPKGSFSTLEIQRTEQGDSAMYLCASSGWVGEQYFGPGTRLTVT.

This clonotype appeared a few times. The rearrangement links TRBV11-2 to TRBJ2-2, with TRBD2 as a possible D gene (6 bases). V gave up 4 bases and J gave up 6 bases, with 15 bases separating them. The CDR3 totals 15 residues. CDR1 is SGHAT, CDR2 FQNNGV, per germline. The CDR3 here is CASSSSLGGPGELFF. In DNA, the CDR3 is TGTGCCAGCAGCTCGAGTCTGGGGGGACCCGGGGAGCTGTTTTTT.

This clonotype has ten or more counts. The rearrangement joins TRBV7-2 to TRBJ2-3; the D gene is possibly TRBD2 (6 bases). Trimming removed 5 bases at V and 3 bases at J, with 9 bases between. The CDR3 length is 13 residues. Germline assignment: CDR1 SGHTA and CDR2 FQGNSA. CDR3 sequence (DNA): TGTGCCAGCAGCCCGGGACTGACAGATACGCAGTATTTT. Its translation: CASSPGLTDTQYF.

DNA of the CDR3: TGCGCCAGCAGCCAAGCAGCAGGGATCAATGAGCAGTTCTTC. This sequence encodes CASSQAAGINEQFF. This chain uses TRBV4-3 with TRBJ2-1, with a tentative D call TRBD1 (5 bases). The CDR3 has 14 residues. CDR1 is LGHNA and CDR2 is YSLEER in the germline V gene. Trimming left V 1 base short and J 6 bases short, with 10 bases between.

V is TRBV7-9 and J is TRBJ1-1, with D uncertain. The germline gives CDR1 SEHNR, CDR2 FQNEAQ (reference sequence). Between the trimmed V and J ends, which lost 3 bases and 0 bases, there was a span of 5 bases. This CDR3 contains 13 residues. CDR3 loop: CASSFTVNTEAFF. Written as DNA, the CDR3 is TGTGCCAGCAGCTTTACAGTGAACACTGAAGCTTTCTTT.

This clonotype turned up a few times. The chain combines TRBV7-8 with TRBJ2-1, with TRBD2 as a possible D gene (5 bases). The CDR3 has 15 residues. V lost 1 base, J lost 7 bases, and 14 bases lay in between. In germline, CDR1 is SGHVS, CDR2 FQNEAQ. In nucleotides, the CDR3 is TGTGCCAGCAGCTTAGTTGTCGGGGATGAAAATGAGCAGTTCTTC. Protein sequence: CASSLVVGDENEQFF.

The chain joins TRBV12-3 or TRBV12-4 to TRBJ2-3, with D perhaps matching TRBD1 (6 bases). CDR3 length: 17 residues. Trimming left V 3 bases short and J 2 bases short, with 18 bases between. The DNA for the CDR3 is TGTGCCAGCAGTTTGGCAGGGGTAACTCCCTCCACAGATACGCAGTATTTT. It codes for CASSLAGVTPSTDTQYF.

This clonotype was seen only a few times. The chain combines TRBV4-3 with TRBJ2-1, with TRBD1 identical over 9 bases. This CDR3 is built from 16 residues. With 3 bases clipped from V and 6 bases from J, the junction kept 9 bases outside the gene matches. From germline, CDR1 is LGHNA and CDR2 YSLEER. The CDR3 sequence is CASSQGQGKWRNEQFF. The CDR3 coding sequence is TGCGCCAGCAGCCAGGGACAGGGTAAATGGCGCAATGAGCAGTTCTTC.

CDR3 sequence: CASSQQREGVGYTF. Here the CDR3 DNA reads TGCGCCAGCAGCCAGCAAAGGGAAGGGGTTGGCTACACCTTC. The chain recombines TRBV4-3 with TRBJ1-2; possible D gene TRBD1, 5 bases. CDR3 size: 14 residues. The germline CDR1 and CDR2 sequences are LGHNA and YSLEER. V was pared by 3 bases and J by 7 bases, with 15 bases between.

This clonotype was seen ten or more times. This CDR3 reads CASSVRVGAYNEQFF. As DNA, the CDR3 is TGCGCCAGCAGCGTCAGGGTGGGGGCCTACAATGAGCAGTTCTTC. V is TRBV4-3 and J is TRBJ2-1, with D perhaps assigned TRBD1 or TRBD2 (5 bases each). The germline V gene has CDR1 LGHNA and CDR2 YSLEER. Trimming left V 5 bases short and J 2 bases short, with 13 bases between. This CDR3 is 15 amino acids long.

This clonotype was seen repeatedly, ten times or more. The rearrangement links TRBV29-1 to TRBJ2-2; D gene unclear. The CDR3 is 13 residues long. Germline CDR1 is SQVTM and CDR2 is ANQGSEA. V dropped 3 bases and J dropped 1 base, with 6 bases sitting between them. The CDR3 nucleotides read TGCAGCGTTGAGCATAAGAACACCGGGGAGCTGTTTTTT. Encoded protein: CSVEHKNTGELFF.

The V gene is TRBV12-3 or TRBV12-4, the J gene TRBJ2-1; TRBD2 matches at 12 bases. This CDR3 has 19 residues. Unmatched junction bases numbered 9, after V lost 2 bases and J lost 1 base. DNA for the CDR3: TGTGCCAGCAGTTTAAGGGCTAGCGGGGGGGCCCGTTCCTACAATGAGCAGTTCTTC. Its protein product is CASSLRASGGARSYNEQFF.

The rearrangement links TRBV7-2 to TRBJ2-5; D not certain. In germline, CDR1 is SGHTA, CDR2 FQGNSA. V was pared by 4 bases and J by 5 bases, with 14 bases between. The CDR3 is made up of 14 amino acids. This CDR3 reads CASSSDWTSETQYF. The CDR3 DNA reads as TGTGCCAGCAGCTCTGACTGGACCTCGGAGACCCAGTACTTC.